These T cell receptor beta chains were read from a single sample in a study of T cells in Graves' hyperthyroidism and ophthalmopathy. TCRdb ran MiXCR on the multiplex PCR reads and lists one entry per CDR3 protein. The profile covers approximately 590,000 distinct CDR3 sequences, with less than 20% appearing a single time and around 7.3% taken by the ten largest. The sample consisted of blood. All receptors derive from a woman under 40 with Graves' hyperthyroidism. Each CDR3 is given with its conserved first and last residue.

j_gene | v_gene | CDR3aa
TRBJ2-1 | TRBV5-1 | CASSIMTSGNYNEQFF
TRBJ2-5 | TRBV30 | CAWSRVGETQYF
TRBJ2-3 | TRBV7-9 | CASSDSTTGTTDTQYF
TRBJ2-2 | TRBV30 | CAWSYNTGELFF
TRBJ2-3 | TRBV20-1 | CSATDLRARIGARTDTQYF
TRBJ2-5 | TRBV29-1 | CSVASGSGWETQYF
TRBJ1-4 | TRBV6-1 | CASSRGTSEKLFF
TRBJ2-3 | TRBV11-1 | CASSTRTLRRGTDTQYF
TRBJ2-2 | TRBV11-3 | CASSLGESGELFF
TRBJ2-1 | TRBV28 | CASSESTGGAYNEQFF
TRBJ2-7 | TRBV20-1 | CSANRQGSDEQYF
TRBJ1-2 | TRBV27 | CASSSGGAHYGYTF
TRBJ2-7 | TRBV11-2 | CASSLPGGIGQYF